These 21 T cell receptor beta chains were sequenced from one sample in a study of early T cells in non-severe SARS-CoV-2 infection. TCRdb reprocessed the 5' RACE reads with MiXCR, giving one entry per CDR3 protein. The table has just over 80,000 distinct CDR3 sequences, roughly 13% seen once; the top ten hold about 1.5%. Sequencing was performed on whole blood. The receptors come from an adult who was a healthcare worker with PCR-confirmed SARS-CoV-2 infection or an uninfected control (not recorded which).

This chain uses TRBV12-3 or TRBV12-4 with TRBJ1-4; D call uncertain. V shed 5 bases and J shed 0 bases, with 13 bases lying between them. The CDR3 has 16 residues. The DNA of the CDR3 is TGTGCCAGCAGTGGCGGAGCGCGGGCAACTAATGAAAAACTGTTTTTT. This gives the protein CASSGGARATNEKLFF.

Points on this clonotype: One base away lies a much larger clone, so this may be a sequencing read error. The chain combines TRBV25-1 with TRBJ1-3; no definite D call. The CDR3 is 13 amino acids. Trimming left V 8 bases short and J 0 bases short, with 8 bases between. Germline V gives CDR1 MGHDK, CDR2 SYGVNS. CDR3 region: CASSGYSGNTIYF. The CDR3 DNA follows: TGTGCCAGCTCCGGCTACTCTGGAAACACCATATATTTT.

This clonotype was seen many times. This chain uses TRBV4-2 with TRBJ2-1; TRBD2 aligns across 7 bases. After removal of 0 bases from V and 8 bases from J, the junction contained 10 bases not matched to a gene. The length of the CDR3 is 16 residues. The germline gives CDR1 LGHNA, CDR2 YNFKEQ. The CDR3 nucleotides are TGTGCCAGCAGCCAAGATGCGGCGGGGGATGGGGATGAGCAGTTCTTC. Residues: CASSQDAAGDGDEQFF.

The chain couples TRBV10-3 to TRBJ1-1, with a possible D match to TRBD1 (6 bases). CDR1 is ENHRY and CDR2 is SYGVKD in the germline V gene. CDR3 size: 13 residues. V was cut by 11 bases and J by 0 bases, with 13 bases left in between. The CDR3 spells CAALGQLNTEAFF. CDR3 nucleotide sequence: TGTGCCGCCCTCGGACAGTTGAACACTGAAGCTTTCTTT.

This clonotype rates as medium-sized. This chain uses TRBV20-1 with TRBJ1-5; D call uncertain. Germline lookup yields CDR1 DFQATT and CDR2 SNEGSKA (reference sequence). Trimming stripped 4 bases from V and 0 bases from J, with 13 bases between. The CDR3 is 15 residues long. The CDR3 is CSAIKAFDSNQPQHF. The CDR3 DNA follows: TGCAGTGCTATAAAAGCTTTTGATAGCAATCAGCCCCAGCATTTT.

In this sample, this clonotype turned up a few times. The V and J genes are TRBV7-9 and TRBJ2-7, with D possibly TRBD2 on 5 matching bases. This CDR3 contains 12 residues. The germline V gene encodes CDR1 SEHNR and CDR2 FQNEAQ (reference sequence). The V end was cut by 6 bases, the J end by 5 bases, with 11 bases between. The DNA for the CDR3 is TGTGCCAGCAGGTGGGGAGCCGACGAGCAGTACTTC. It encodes CASRWGADEQYF.

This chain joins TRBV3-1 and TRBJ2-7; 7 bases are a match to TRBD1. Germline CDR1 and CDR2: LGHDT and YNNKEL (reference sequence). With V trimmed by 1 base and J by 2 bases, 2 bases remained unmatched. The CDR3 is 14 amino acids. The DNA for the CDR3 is TGTGCCAGCAGCCAAGGGGACAGAGCCTACGAGCAGTACTTC. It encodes CASSQGDRAYEQYF.

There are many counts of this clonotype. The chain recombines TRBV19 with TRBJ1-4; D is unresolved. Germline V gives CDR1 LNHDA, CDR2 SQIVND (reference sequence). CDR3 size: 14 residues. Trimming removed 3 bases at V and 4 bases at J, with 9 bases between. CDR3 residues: CASSMGRHNEKLFF. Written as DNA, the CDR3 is TGTGCCAGTAGTATGGGCAGACATAATGAAAAACTGTTTTTT. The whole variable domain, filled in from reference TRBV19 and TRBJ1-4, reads DGGITQSPKYLFRKEGQNVTLSCEQNLNHDAMYWYRQDPGQGLRLIYYSQIVNDFQKGDIAEGYSVSREKKESFPLTVTSAQKNPTAFYLCASSMGRHNEKLFFGSGTQLSVL.

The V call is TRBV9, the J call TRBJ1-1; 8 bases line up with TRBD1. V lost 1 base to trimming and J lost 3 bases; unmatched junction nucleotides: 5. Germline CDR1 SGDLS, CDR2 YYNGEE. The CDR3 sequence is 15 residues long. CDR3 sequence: CASSVQGAPDTEAFF. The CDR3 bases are TGTGCCAGCAGCGTACAGGGGGCCCCCGACACTGAAGCTTTCTTT.

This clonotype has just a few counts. Written as DNA, the CDR3 is TGTGCCAGCCGCAAAGGAACCTTTTATGGACAGGGTGATGTTGGCGAGCAGTACTTC. It encodes CASRKGTFYGQGDVGEQYF. V and J are TRBV28 and TRBJ2-7; the match to TRBD1 covers 8 bases. Germline V gene sequence: CDR1 MDHEN, CDR2 SYDVKM. The CDR3 spans 19 residues. With V trimmed by 8 bases and J by 6 bases, 27 bases remained unmatched.

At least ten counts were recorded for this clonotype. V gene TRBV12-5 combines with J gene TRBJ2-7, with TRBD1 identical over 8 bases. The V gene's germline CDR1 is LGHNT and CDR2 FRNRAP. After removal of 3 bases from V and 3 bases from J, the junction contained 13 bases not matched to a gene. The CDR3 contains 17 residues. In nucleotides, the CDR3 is TGTGCTAGTGGTTTTTTCGGGACAGGCGGGGATATCTACGAGCAGTACTTC. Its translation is CASGFFGTGGDIYEQYF.

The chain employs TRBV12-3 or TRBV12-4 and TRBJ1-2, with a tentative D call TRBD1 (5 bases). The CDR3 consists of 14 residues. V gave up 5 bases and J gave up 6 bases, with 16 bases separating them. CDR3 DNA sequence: TGTGCCAGCAGTACTCCGACACGGGGGGATGGCTACACCTTC. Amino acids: CASSTPTRGDGYTF.

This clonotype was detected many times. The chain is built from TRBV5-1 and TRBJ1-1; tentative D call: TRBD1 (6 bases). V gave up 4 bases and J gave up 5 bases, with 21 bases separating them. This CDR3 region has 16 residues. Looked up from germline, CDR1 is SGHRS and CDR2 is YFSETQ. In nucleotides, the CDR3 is TGCGCCAGCAGCCCAGGACTACAGGGTTTGGGAACTGAAGCTTTCTTT. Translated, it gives CASSPGLQGLGTEAFF.

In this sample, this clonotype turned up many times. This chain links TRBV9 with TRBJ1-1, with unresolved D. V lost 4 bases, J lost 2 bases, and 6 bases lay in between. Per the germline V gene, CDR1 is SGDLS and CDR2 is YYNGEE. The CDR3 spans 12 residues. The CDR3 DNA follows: TGTGCCAGCAGCCGTCCTAACACTGAAGCTTTCTTT. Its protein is CASSRPNTEAFF.

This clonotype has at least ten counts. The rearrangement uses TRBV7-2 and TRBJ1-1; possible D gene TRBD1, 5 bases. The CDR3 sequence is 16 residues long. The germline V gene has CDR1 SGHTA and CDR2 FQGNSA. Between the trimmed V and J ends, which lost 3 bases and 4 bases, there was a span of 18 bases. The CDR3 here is CASSLRGGAVGTEAFF. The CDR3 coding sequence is TGTGCCAGCAGCTTGAGGGGCGGCGCCGTGGGCACTGAAGCTTTCTTT.

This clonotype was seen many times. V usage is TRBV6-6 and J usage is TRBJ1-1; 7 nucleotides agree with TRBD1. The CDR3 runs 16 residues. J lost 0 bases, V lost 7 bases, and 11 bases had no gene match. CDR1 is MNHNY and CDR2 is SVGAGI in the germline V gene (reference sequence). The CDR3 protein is CASNMIGGSMNTEAFF. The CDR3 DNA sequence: TGTGCCAGCAACATGATAGGGGGCTCCATGAACACTGAAGCTTTCTTT.

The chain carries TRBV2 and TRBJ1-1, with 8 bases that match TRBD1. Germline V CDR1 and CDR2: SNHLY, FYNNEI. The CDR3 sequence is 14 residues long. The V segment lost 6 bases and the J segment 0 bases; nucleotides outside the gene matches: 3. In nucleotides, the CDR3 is TGTGCCAGCAGCGGACAGGGCCTGAACACTGAAGCTTTCTTT. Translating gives CASSGQGLNTEAFF.

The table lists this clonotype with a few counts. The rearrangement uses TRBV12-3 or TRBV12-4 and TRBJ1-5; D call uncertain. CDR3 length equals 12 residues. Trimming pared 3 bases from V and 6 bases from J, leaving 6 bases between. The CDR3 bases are TGTGCCAGCAGTTTGAATACTCAGCCCCAGCATTTT. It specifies CASSLNTQPQHF.

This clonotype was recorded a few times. CDR3 protein: CASSQGAGGRETQYF. The DNA of the CDR3 is TGCGCCAGCAGCCAAGGAGCGGGGGGGCGAGAGACCCAGTACTTC. The chain uses TRBV4-1 and TRBJ2-5; 10 bases match TRBD2. Germline CDR1 MGHRA, CDR2 YSYEKL. Losses at the gene ends were 1 base for V and 4 bases for J; bases not matched to a gene: 3. This CDR3 is built from 15 residues.

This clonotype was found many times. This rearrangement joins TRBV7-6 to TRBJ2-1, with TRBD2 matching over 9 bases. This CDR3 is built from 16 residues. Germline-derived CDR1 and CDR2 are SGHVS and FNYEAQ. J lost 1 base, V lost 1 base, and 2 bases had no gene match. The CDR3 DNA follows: TGTGCCAGCAGCTTAGGGCGGGGGGGTTCCTACAATGAGCAGTTCTTC. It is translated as CASSLGRGGSYNEQFF.

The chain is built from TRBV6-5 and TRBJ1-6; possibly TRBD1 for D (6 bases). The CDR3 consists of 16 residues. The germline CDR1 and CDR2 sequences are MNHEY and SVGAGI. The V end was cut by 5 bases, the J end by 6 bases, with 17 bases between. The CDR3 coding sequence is TGTGCCAGCAGTCTAAAACAGGGAGGGGGTAATTCACCCCTCCACTTT. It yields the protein CASSLKQGGGNSPLHF.